The source of this T cell receptor beta chain is a study of memory B cells and T cells in multiple sclerosis. Study results and limitations: Compartments had unequal clone-set sizes, affecting shared clonotype counts.

The repertoire was sequenced with immunoSEQ multiplex PCR; TCRdb's copy has only in-frame clones and lacks some. Altogether 35,000 to 55,000 clones are present, roughly 80% being singletons, with the ten largest covering 1.1%. This clone appeared a few times. Its antigen is unknown. CFSE-dim autoproliferating and CFSE-high non-proliferating T cells from unstimulated culture were sequenced separately. Pooled replicate wells came from approximately 5x10^7 CFSE-labeled PBMCs cultured 7 days without stimulus. PBMCs were labeled with about 0.5 uM CFSE and cultured without exogenous stimuli. The V end was cut by 0 bases, the J end by 1 base, with 5 bases between. This CDR3 has 14 residues. Germline V gene sequence: CDR1 SGHNT, CDR2 YYREEE (reference sequence).

This rearrangement joins TRBV5-4 to TRBJ1-3; unclear D gene. The sequenced sample was PBMCs from blood kept in culture. The sequence was obtained from a human donor with multiple sclerosis. CDR3 sequence: CASSLVGSGNTIYF. For the CDR3, the DNA is TGTGCCAGCAGCTTGGTGGGTTCTGGAAACACCATATATTTT.